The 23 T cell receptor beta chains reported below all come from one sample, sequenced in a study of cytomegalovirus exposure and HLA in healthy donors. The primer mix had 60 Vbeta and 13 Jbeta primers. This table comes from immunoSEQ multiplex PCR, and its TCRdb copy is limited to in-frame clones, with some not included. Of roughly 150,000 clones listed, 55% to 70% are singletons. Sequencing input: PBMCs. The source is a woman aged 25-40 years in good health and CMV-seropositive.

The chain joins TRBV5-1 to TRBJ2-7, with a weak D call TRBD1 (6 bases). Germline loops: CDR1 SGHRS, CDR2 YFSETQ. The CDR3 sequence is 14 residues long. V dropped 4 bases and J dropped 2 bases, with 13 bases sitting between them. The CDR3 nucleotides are TGCGCCAGCAGCCAACAGGGCCCCCCCTACGAGCAGTACTTC. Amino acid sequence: CASSQQGPPYEQYF.

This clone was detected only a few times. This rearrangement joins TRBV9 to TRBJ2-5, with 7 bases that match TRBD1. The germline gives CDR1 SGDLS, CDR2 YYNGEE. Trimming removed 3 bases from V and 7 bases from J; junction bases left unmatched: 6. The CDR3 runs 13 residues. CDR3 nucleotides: TGTGCCAGCAGCGGAGGGGGCAGGGGGACCCAGTACTTC. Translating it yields CASSGGGRGTQYF.

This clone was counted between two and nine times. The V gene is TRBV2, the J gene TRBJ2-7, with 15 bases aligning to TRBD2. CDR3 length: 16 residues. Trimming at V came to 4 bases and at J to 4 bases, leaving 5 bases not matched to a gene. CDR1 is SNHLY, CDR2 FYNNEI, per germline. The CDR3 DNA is TGTGCCAGCAGTGTGGAAGGGACTAGCGGGAGGTACGAGCAGTACTTC. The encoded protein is CASSVEGTSGRYEQYF. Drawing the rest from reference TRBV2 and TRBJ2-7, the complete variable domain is EPEVTQTPSHQVTQMGQEVILRCVPISNHLYFYWYRQILGQKVEFLVSFYNNEISEKSEIFDDQFSVERPDGSNFTLKIRSTKLEDSAMYFCASSVEGTSGRYEQYFGPGTRLTVT.

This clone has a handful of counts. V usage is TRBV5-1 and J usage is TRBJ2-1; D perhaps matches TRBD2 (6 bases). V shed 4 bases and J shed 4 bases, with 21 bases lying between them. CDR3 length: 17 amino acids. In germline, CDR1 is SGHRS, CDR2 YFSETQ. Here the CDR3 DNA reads TGCGCCAGCAGCCCCCGGGACTCGATCGTTCCTTACAATGAGCAGTTCTTC. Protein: CASSPRDSIVPYNEQFF.

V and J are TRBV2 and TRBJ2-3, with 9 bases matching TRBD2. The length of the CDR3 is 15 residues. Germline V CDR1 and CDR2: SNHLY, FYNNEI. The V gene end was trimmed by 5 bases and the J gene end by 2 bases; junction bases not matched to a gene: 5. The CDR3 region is CASSYLAGITDTQYF. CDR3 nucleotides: TGTGCCAGCAGTTACCTAGCGGGGATCACAGATACGCAGTATTTT.

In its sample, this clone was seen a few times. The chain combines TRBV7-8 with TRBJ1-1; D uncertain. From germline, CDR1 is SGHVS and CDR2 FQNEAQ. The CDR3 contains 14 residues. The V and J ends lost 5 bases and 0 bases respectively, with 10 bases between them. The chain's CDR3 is CASSPTDMNTEAFF. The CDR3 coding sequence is TGTGCCAGCAGCCCCACCGACATGAACACTGAAGCTTTCTTT.

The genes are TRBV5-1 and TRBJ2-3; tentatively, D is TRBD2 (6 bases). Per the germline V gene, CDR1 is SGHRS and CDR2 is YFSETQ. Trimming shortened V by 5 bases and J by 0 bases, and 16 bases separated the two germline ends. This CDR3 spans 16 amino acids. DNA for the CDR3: TGCGCCAGCAGAATGGGAGGCCCTACTAGCACAGATACGCAGTATTTT. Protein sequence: CASRMGGPTSTDTQYF. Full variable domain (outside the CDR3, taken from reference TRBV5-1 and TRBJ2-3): KAGVTQTPRYLIKTRGQQVTLSCSPISGHRSVSWYQQTPGQGLQFLFEYFSETQRNKGNFPGRFSGRQFSNSRSEMNVSTLELGDSALYLCASRMGGPTSTDTQYFGPGTRLTVL.

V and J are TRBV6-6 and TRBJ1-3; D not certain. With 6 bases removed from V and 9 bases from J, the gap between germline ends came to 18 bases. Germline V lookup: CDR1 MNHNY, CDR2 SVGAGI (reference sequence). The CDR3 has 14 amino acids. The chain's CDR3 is CASSPTSRSGTIYF. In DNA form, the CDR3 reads TGTGCCAGCAGCCCTACTTCTAGGTCTGGCACCATATATTTT.

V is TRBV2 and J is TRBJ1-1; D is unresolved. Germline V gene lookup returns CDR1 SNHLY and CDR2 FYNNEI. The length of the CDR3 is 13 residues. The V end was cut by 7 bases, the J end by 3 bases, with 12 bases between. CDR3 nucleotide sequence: TGTGCCAGCAACCGAGCCCGGGACACTGAAGCTTTCTTT. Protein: CASNRARDTEAFF.

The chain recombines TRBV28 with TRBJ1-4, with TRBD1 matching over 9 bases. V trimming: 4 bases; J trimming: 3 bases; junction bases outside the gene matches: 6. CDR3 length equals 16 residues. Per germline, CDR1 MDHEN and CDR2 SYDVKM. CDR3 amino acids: CASSSLGTGSNEKLFF. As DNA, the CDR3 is TGTGCCAGCAGTTCTCTCGGGACAGGGTCTAATGAAAAACTGTTTTTT.

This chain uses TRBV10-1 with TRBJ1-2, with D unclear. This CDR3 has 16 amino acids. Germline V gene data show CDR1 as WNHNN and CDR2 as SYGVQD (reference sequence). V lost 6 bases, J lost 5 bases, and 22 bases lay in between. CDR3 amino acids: CASSFAGPLLPYGYTF. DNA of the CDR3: TGCGCCAGCAGCTTTGCTGGGCCCCTTCTTCCTTATGGCTACACCTTC.

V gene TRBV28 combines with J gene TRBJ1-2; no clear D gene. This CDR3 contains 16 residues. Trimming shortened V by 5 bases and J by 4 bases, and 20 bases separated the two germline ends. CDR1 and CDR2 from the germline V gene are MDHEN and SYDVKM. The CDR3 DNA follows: TGTGCCAGCAGTCCTTCTCCCCCAGGACTAGTCTATGGCTACACCTTC. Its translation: CASSPSPPGLVYGYTF.

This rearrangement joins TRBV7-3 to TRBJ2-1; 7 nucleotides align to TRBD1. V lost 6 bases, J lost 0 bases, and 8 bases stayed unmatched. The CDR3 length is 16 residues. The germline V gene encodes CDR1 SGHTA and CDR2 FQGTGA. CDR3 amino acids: CASRDTGVSSYNEQFF. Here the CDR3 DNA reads TGTGCCAGCAGGGATACAGGGGTGAGCTCCTACAATGAGCAGTTCTTC.

The CDR3 DNA reads TGCGCCAGCAGCTTGGGTTCCCAGGGCCCGCGTGGCACCATATATTTT. Encoded protein: CASSLGSQGPRGTIYF. The chain employs TRBV5-1 and TRBJ1-3; possible D gene TRBD1, 5 bases. V dropped 0 bases and J dropped 9 bases, with 19 bases sitting between them. Germline-derived CDR1 and CDR2 are SGHRS and YFSETQ. This CDR3 is built from 16 residues.

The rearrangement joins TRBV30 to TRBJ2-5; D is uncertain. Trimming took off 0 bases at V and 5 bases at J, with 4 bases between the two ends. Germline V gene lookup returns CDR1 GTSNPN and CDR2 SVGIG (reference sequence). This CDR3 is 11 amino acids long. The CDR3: CAWSVGETQYF. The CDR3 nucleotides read TGTGCCTGGAGTGTCGGGGAGACCCAGTACTTC. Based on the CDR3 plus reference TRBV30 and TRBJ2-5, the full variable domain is SQTIHQWPATLVQPVGSPLSLECTVEGTSNPNLYWYRQAAGRGLQLLFYSVGIGQISSEVPQNLSASRPQDRQFILSSKKLLLSDSGFYLCAWSVGETQYFGPGTRLLVL.

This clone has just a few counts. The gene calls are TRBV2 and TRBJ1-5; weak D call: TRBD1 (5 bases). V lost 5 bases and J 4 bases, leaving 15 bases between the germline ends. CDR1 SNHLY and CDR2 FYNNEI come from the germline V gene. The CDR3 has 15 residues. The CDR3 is CASSPSPGLNQPQHF. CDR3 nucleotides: TGTGCCAGCAGTCCGTCCCCGGGACTAAATCAGCCCCAGCATTTT. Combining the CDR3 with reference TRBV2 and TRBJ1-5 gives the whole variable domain EPEVTQTPSHQVTQMGQEVILRCVPISNHLYFYWYRQILGQKVEFLVSFYNNEISEKSEIFDDQFSVERPDGSNFTLKIRSTKLEDSAMYFCASSPSPGLNQPQHFGDGTRLSIL.

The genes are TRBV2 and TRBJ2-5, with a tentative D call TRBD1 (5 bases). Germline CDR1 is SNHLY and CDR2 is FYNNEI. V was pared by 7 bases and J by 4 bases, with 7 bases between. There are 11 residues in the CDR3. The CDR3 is CASKGLETQYF. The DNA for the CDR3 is TGTGCCAGCAAGGGGTTAGAGACCCAGTACTTC.

Written as DNA, the CDR3 is TGCGCCAGCAGTCAATTCCCAGCCCCTAGCTCTGGAAACACCATATATTTT. Translating gives CASSQFPAPSSGNTIYF. The rearrangement links TRBV23-1 to TRBJ1-3; no firm D call. TRBV23-1 has ORF status, its function being uncertain. V was shortened by 1 base and J by 0 bases, with 13 bases between the two germline ends. The CDR3 totals 17 residues.

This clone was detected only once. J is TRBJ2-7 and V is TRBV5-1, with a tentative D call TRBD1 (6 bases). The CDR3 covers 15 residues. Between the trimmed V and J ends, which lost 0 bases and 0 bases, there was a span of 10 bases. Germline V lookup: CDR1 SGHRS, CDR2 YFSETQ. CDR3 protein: CASSLVQGHSYEQYF. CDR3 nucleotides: TGCGCCAGCAGCTTGGTACAGGGCCACTCCTACGAGCAGTACTTC.

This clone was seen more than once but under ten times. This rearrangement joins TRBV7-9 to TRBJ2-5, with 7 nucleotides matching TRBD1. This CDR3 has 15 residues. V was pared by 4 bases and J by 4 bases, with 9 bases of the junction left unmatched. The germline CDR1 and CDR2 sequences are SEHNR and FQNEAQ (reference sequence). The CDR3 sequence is CASSSSTGDGETQYF. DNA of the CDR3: TGTGCCAGCAGCTCTTCAACAGGGGATGGAGAGACCCAGTACTTC.

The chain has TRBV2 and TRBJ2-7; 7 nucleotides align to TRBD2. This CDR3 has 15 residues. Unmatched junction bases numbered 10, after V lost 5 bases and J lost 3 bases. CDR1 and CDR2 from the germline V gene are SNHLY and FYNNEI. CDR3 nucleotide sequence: TGTGCCAGCAGTTACGACCGGGAGGTGGACTACGAGCAGTACTTC. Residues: CASSYDREVDYEQYF.

The CDR3 is CAGFQVPSGHKNTEAFF. Here the CDR3 DNA reads TGTGCCGGGTTCCAGGTACCCTCGGGACATAAGAACACTGAAGCTTTCTTT. The chain employs TRBV7-9 and TRBJ1-1; TRBD1 is a possible D gene (6 bases). Germline V gene sequence: CDR1 SEHNR, CDR2 FQNEAQ (reference sequence). The CDR3 has 17 residues. V lost 11 bases, J lost 1 base, and 26 bases lay in between.

The CDR3 reads CASTDRESSYEQYF. The DNA for the CDR3 is TGTGCCAGCACCGACAGGGAGAGCTCCTACGAGCAGTACTTC. V is TRBV28 and J is TRBJ2-7; TRBD1 matches 7 bases. From germline, CDR1 is MDHEN and CDR2 SYDVKM. The CDR3 extends over 14 amino acids. The trim removed 7 bases at V and 0 bases at J, leaving 6 bases unmatched.